The 8 T cell receptor beta chains listed next were all sequenced from one sample in a study of response to subunit inactivated influenza vaccine (dated by TCRdb to the late 2010s). Receptors were amplified or captured by RT-PCR. Sequencing was carried out with an Illumina HiSeq 2500. TCRdb reworked the public reads: Q25 trimming with fastp, MiXCR clone assembly, productive beta chains retained. Each entry is one CDR3 protein sequence, shown with its most common DNA and genes. The sample table holds about 500,000 distinct CDR3 sequences, of which 15% to 20% were seen once. Approximately 3% of the sample belongs to the ten largest clones. Sequences were derived from CD4+ T cells sorted from PBMCs, sampled around 25 months after vaccination. The source is a man between 50 and 69 years old who received an inactivated influenza vaccine. Donor details come from another sample of the same person, matched by shared clones.

This clonotype was counted a few times. V usage is TRBV12-3 or TRBV12-4 and J usage is TRBJ2-2; possibly TRBD1 for D (6 bases). The germline V and J ends were trimmed by 3 bases and 4 bases, with 12 bases remaining between them. The CDR3 is 15 residues long. CDR3 nucleotides: TGTGCCAGCAGTTTTAATCAGGGGACCACCGGGGAGCTGTTTTTT. As protein: CASSFNQGTTGELFF.

This clonotype was observed a handful of times. This chain links TRBV6-2 or TRBV6-3 with TRBJ2-2; TRBD2 might be the D (5 bases). The germline V gene has CDR1 MNHEY and CDR2 SVGEGT. The CDR3 extends over 16 amino acids. The V and J ends lost 5 bases and 0 bases respectively, with 13 bases between them. CDR3 residues: CASSLLVATNTGELFF. The CDR3 coding sequence is TGTGCCAGCAGTCTGCTAGTAGCGACGAACACCGGGGAGCTGTTTTTT.

This clonotype has more than one count but fewer than ten. The CDR3 DNA sequence: TGTGCCAGCAGTCGGCTATCCGGGACAGGGTACGGCTATGGCTACACCTTC. This translates into CASSRLSGTGYGYGYTF. The chain employs TRBV6-1 and TRBJ1-2; 9 positions match TRBD1. The germline V gene encodes CDR1 MNHNS and CDR2 SASEGT. Trimming cost V 5 bases and J 4 bases; bases outside gene matches: 14. The CDR3 sequence is 17 residues long.

The chain has TRBV11-2 and TRBJ2-1; 9 positions agree with TRBD2. CDR1 SGHAT and CDR2 FQNNGV come from the germline V gene. The CDR3 runs 19 residues. V dropped 5 bases and J dropped 6; count of bases not matched to a gene: 20. The CDR3 DNA reads TGTGCCAGCAGCACACTCTCTCCCAGCGGGAGGCCGGGGTTCAATGAGCAGTTCTTC. Translating it yields CASSTLSPSGRPGFNEQFF.

This clonotype has at least ten counts. This sequence joins TRBV15 and TRBJ2-7; the D call may be TRBD1 or TRBD2 (5 bases each). This CDR3 has 14 residues. The V gene's germline CDR1 is LNHNV and CDR2 YYDKDF (reference sequence). Between the trimmed V and J ends, which lost 3 bases and 2 bases, there was a span of 11 bases. CDR3 residues: CATSRGGGTYEQYF. The CDR3 DNA sequence: TGTGCCACCAGCAGGGGTGGGGGTACCTACGAGCAGTACTTC.

The CDR3 loop reads CASSLALVSNNEQFF. The CDR3 DNA reads TGTGCCAGCAGCTTAGCGTTAGTTTCGAACAATGAGCAGTTCTTC. This sequence joins TRBV7-2 and TRBJ2-1, with D hard to call. CDR1 and CDR2 (germline): SGHTA, FQGNSA. This CDR3 comprises 15 residues. Trimming pared 0 bases from V and 5 bases from J, leaving 11 bases between.

There are many counts of this clonotype. The chain joins TRBV3-1 to TRBJ1-2, with D possibly being TRBD1 (6 bases). The CDR3 spans 14 residues. V lost 5 bases and J lost 8, with 18 bases in between. Germline CDR1 reads LGHDT; CDR2 reads YNNKEL (reference sequence). The CDR3 bases are TGTGCCAGCAGCTCTACCACAGGGCGTTCGGGCTACACCTTC. The encoded protein is CASSSTTGRSGYTF.

CDR3 sequence reads: CASSFLTSASSYNEQFF. DNA of the CDR3: TGTGCCAGCAGCTTTCTAACTAGCGCCAGCTCCTACAATGAGCAGTTCTTC. The chain combines TRBV7-8 with TRBJ2-1; 7 bases match TRBD2. There are 17 residues in the CDR3. V was pared by 3 bases and J by 0 bases, with 8 bases of the junction left unmatched. Per the germline V gene, CDR1 is SGHVS and CDR2 is FQNEAQ.